The TCR beta chain described here comes from a study of blood T cell repertoires in COVID-19. Background on the study: The United States, Italy and Spain supplied acute and convalescent COVID-19 samples. The analysed material was cDNA or gDNA that came from T cells, B-cell-depleted T cells, or PBMCs.

In the original analysis: Amplifying reference gene primers gave estimates of nucleated cell counts. The repertoire was sequenced with immunoSEQ multiplex PCR; TCRdb's copy has only in-frame clones and lacks some. V and J calls and clone size are as listed in that table; D and trimming were resolved from the DNA. The sample includes around 90,000 clones, 75% to 90% of them seen just once. V was shortened by 2 bases and J by 10 bases, with 14 bases between the two germline ends. The CDR3 contains 13 residues. Germline values: CDR1 MNHNY, CDR2 SVGAGI (reference sequence). The clonotype comes from a male donor with acute or convalescent COVID-19. This chain joins TRBV6-6 and TRBJ1-1; D gene uncertain. The sequencing input was peripheral blood. The CDR3 DNA follows: TGTGCCAGCAGTTACACTGTGGGGAGCGGAGCTTTCTTT. Its translation is CASSYTVGSGAFF.